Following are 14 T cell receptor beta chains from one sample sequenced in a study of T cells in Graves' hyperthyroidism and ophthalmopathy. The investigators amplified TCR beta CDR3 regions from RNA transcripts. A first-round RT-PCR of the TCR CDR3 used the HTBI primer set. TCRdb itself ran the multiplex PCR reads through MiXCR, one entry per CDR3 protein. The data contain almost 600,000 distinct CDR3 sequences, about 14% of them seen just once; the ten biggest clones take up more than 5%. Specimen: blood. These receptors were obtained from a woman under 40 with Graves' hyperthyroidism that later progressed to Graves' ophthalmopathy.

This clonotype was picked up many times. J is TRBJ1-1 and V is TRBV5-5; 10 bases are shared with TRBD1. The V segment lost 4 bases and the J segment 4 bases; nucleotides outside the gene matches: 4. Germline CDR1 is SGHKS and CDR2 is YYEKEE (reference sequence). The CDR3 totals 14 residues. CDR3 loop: CASSEWDRGTEAFF. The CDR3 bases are TGTGCCAGCAGCGAATGGGACAGGGGCACTGAAGCTTTCTTT.

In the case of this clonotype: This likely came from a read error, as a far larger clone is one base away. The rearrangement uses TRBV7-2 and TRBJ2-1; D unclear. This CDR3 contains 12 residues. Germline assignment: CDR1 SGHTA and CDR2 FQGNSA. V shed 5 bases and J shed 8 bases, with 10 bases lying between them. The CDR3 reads CASSQGFDEQFF. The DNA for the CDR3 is TGTGCCAGCAGCCAAGGGTTCGATGAGCAGTTCTTC.

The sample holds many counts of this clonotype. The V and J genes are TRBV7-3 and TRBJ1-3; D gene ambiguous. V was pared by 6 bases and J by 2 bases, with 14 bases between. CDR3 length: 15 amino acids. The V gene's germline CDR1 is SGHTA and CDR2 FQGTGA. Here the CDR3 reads CASSPNPGPGNTIYF. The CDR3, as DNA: TGTGCCAGCAGTCCGAACCCTGGGCCTGGAAACACCATATATTTT.

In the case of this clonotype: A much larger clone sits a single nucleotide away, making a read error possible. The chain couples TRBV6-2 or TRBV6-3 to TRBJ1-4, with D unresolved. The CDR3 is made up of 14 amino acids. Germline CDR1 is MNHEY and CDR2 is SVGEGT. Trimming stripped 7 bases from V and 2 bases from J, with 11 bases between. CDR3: CASKLEGTNEKLFF. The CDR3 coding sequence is TGTGCCAGCAAACTGGAGGGTACTAATGAAAAACTGTTTTTT.

In nucleotides, the CDR3 is TGCGCCAGCAGCCAAGGCTCCGGGACTAGCGGGAGAGGCTCCTACAATGAGCAGTTCTTC. It encodes CASSQGSGTSGRGSYNEQFF. The chain employs TRBV4-3 and TRBJ2-1; 14 nucleotides agree with TRBD2. CDR1 is LGHNA, CDR2 YSLEER, per germline. CDR3 length equals 20 residues. The V and J ends lost 1 base and 0 bases, in that order; junction bases with no gene match: 8.

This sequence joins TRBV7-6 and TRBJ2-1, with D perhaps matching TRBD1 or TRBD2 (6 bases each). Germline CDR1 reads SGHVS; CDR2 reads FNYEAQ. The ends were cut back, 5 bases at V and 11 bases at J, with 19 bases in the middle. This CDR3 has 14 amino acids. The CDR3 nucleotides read TGTGCCAGCAGCCGGGACACTAGCCGGACGCAGCAGTTCTTC. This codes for CASSRDTSRTQQFF.

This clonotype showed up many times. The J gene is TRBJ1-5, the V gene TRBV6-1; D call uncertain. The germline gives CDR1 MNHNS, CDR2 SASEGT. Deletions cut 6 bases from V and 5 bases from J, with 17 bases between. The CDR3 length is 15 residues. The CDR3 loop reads CASRELGSGYQPQHF. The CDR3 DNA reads TGTGCCAGCAGGGAACTCGGGAGCGGATATCAGCCCCAGCATTTT.

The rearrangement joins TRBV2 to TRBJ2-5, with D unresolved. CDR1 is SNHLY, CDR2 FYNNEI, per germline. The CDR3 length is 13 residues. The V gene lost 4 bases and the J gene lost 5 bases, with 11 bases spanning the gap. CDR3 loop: CASSVLVGETQYF. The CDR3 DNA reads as TGTGCCAGCAGTGTCTTAGTCGGTGAGACCCAGTACTTC. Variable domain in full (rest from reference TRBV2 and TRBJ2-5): EPEVTQTPSHQVTQMGQEVILRCVPISNHLYFYWYRQILGQKVEFLVSFYNNEISEKSEIFDDQFSVERPDGSNFTLKIRSTKLEDSAMYFCASSVLVGETQYFGPGTRLLVL.

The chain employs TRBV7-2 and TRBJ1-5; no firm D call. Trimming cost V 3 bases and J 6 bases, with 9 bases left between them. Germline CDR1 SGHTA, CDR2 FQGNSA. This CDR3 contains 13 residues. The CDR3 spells CASSLGLSQPQHF. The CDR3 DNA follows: TGTGCCAGCAGCTTGGGATTAAGTCAGCCCCAGCATTTT.

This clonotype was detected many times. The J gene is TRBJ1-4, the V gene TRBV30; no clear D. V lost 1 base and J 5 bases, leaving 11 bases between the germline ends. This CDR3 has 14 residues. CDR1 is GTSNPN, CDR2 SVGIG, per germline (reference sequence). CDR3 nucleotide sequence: TGTGCCTGGAGTGGCGCCCCCAGCAATGAAAAACTGTTTTTT. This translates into CAWSGAPSNEKLFF.

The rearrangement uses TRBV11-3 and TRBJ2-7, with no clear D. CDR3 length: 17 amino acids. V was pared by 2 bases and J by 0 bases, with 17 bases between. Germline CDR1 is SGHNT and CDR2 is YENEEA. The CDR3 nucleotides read TGTGCCAGCAGCTTACGTCTTCGCGGAAACGACTCCTACGAGCAGTACTTC. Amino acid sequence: CASSLRLRGNDSYEQYF.

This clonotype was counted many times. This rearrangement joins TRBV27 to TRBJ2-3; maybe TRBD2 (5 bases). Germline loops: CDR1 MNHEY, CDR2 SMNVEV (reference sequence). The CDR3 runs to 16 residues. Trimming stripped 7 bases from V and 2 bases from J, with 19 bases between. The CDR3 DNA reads TGTGCCAGCAACGACCTGAAGGCCGGGAACACAGATACGCAGTATTTT. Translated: CASNDLKAGNTDTQYF.

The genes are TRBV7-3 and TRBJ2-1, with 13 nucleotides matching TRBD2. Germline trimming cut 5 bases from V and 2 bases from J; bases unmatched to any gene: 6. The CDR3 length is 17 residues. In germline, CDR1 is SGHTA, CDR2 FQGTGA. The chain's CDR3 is CASSTRTSGSPYNEQFF. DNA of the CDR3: TGTGCCAGCAGCACTCGGACTAGCGGGAGTCCCTACAATGAGCAGTTCTTC.

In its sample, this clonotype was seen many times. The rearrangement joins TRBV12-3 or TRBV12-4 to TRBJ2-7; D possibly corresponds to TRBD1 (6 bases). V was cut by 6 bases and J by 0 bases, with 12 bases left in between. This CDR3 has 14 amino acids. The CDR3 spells CASRSSRGSYEQYF. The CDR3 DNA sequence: TGTGCCAGCAGAAGTTCCAGGGGCTCCTACGAGCAGTACTTC.